The T cell receptor (beta chain) described here comes from a study of T cell repertoires in cytomegalovirus infection. TCRdb called the reads again in MiXCR, with one record for every CDR3 protein. The table records about 500,000 distinct CDR3 sequences, roughly a third of them present only once. This clonotype was picked up a small number of times. Its antigen remains unidentified. The length of the CDR3 is 15 residues. Germline trimming cut 5 bases from V and 5 bases from J; bases unmatched to any gene: 11. Germline V lookup: CDR1 MNHEY, CDR2 SVGEGT. Specimen: cultured PBMCs, collected from culture after CMV antigen stimulation. The sequence was obtained from a human donor in good health (CMV status not recorded). Some clones in this sample may be carry-over from other donors' samples. This chain connects TRBV6-2 or TRBV6-3 to TRBJ2-7; TRBD1 matches 8 bases. Here the CDR3 DNA reads TGTGCCAGCAGTCAACCAAACAGGGGGTTTCACGAGCAGTACTTC. Its translation is CASSQPNRGFHEQYF.